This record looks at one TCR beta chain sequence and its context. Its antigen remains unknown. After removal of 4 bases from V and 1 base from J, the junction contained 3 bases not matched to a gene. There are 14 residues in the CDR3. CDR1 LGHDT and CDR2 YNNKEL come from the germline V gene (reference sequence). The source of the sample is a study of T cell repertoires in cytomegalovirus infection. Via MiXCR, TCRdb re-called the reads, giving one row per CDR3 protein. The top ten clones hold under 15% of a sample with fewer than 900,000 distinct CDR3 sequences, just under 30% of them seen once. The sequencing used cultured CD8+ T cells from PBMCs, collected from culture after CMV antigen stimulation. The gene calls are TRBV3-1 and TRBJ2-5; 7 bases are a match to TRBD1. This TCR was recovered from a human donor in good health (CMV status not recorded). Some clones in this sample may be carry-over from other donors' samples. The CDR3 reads CASSRDSIQETQYF. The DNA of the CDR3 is TGTGCCAGCAGCCGGGACAGCATCCAAGAGACCCAGTACTTC.